This is a list of T cell receptor beta chains from one sample in a study of OX40 agonist ivuxolimab in advanced cancers. Measured with immunoSEQ multiplex PCR; TCRdb has only the in-frame clones, and not every one. This sample yields tens of thousands of clones, of which roughly 93% are seen a single time; more than 15% belongs to the top ten. The sample here was CD4+ or CD8+ T cells sorted from blood, taken in a trial of the OX40 agonist ivuxolimab. The receptor set was obtained from an adult with an advanced solid tumor such as melanoma, head and neck, liver or kidney cancer. The CDR3 runs from the conserved cysteine through the conserved F or W.

j_gene	v_gene	CDR3aa
TRBJ1-3	TRBV7-9	CASTRTGANTIYF
TRBJ2-7	TRBV29-1	CSVRQGSPYEQYF
TRBJ2-1	TRBV9	CASSGLPGQRYNEQFF
TRBJ2-5	TRBV2	CASSEAAEGLEETQYF
TRBJ2-7	TRBV7-7	CASSPIPRLSTPYEQYF
TRBJ2-7	TRBV9	CASSVGLADTYEQYF
TRBJ2-7	TRBV9	CASSVGDSQYEQYF
TRBJ2-1	TRBV7-9	CASSHNQREPSGRWNEQFF
TRBJ2-7	TRBV28	CAKQGGQPSYEQYF
TRBJ2-5	TRBV9	CASSDDGGGESNRRQYF
TRBJ1-1	TRBV9	CASSVGDRDYTEAFF
TRBJ1-1	TRBV27	CASSLRRGAGTEAFF
TRBJ1-5	TRBV6-6	CATIHRSGQPQHF
TRBJ1-2	TRBV7-2	CASSLLASEGVHYGYTF
TRBJ2-7	TRBV27	CASSLMGGEQYF
TRBJ2-7	TRBV30	CAWDPGQNYEQYF
TRBJ2-3	TRBV9	CASSVGAGVSTDTQYF
TRBJ2-5	TRBV7-6	CASSLGAYSLAEETQYF
TRBJ1-1	TRBV5-1	CASSLAGPTEAFF
TRBJ2-7	TRBV10-3	CAISGGRGPYEQYF
TRBJ1-2	TRBV19	CASSISGPATPVGYTF
TRBJ2-2	TRBV11-3	CASSLEGPDTGELFF
TRBJ2-1	TRBV29-1	CSGWDNEQFF
TRBJ2-7	TRBV4-1	CASSFRDRGNYEQYF
TRBJ1-2	TRBV7-9	CASSPIGPYGYTF
TRBJ2-1	TRBV28	CASSTGTGADEQFF
TRBJ2-3	TRBV7-9	CASSFSGGDTDTQYF
TRBJ1-2	TRBV27	CASSPWTGEVYGYTF
TRBJ1-5	TRBV4-1	CASSQFGEQPQHF
TRBJ2-3	TRBV5-1	CASSLLLASGTDTQYF
TRBJ2-3	TRBV4-3	CASSQDVGESSDTQYF